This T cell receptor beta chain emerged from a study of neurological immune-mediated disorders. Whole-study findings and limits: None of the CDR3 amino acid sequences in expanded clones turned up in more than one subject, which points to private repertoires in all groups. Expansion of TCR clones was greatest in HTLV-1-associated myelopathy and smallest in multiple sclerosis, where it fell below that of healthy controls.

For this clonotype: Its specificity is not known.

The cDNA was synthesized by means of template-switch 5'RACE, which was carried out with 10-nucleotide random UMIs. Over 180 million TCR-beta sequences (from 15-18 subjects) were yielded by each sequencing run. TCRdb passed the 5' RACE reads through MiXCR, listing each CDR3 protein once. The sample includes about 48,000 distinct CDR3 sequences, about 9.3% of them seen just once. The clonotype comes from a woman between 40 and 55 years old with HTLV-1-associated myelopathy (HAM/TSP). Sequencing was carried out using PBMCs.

DNA for the CDR3: TGTGCCAGCAGCAAATTCCAGGCTAGGGAGAGGGGTGGCTACACCTTC. Encoded protein: CASSKFQARERGGYTF. The chain is built from TRBV21-1 and TRBJ1-2; the listed D gene, TRBD1, was not tested against the DNA. TRBV21-1 is reported as a pseudogene. The CDR3 is made up of 16 amino acids.